This TCR beta chain comes out of a study of cytomegalovirus exposure and HLA in healthy donors. The CDR3 is 12 amino acids. The germline V gene encodes CDR1 LNHDA and CDR2 SQIVND (reference sequence). Trimming left V 5 bases short and J 7 bases short, with 9 bases between. The PCR had 60 Vbeta and 13 Jbeta primers. Per the authors' pipeline: A follow-up analysis tallied about 80 million unique TCR beta chains, 8.5 million to 14 million shared. Only in-frame clones appear in the TCRdb table, and some are missing; sequencing was by immunoSEQ multiplex PCR. V and J calls plus clone size are reproduced from that table; the DNA served to infer D and trimming. The sample has roughly 200,000 clones; about 81% are singletons. This clone was seen only a few times.

The sequencing input was PBMCs. This TCR derives from a middle-aged woman in good health and CMV-seronegative. This chain links TRBV19 with TRBJ1-5; D possibly corresponds to TRBD1 (5 bases). The CDR3, as DNA: TGTGCCAGTAGTCCCGGGGGACAGCCCCAGCATTTT. Translation: CASSPGGQPQHF.